A selection of T cell receptor beta chains follows, all from one sample in a study of blood T cells in healthy people across ages. From the 5' RACE reads, TCRdb called clonotypes with MiXCR, one entry per CDR3 protein. The sample records some 850,000 distinct CDR3 sequences, approximately 24% being singletons. These sequences were also reported in another study, on T cells of mothers and their children.

The sample was blood. These receptors originate from a boy between 10 and 17 years old in good health. Each CDR3 is given with its conserved first and last residue. A D gene is named only where the DNA matches it firmly. Clone size is shown for a subset of rows, as once, few, many or a class of expanded clone.

NA,NA,TRBV21-1,TRBJ2-1,TGTGCCAGCAGCAAAGAGGACGCCAATGAGCAGTTCTTC,CASSKEDANEQFF
NA,NA,TRBV10-3,TRBJ2-5,TGTGCCACGGCGGTCCAAGAGACCCAGTACTTC,CATAVQETQYF
TRBD2,few,TRBV28,TRBJ2-7,TGTGCCAGCAGTTCTAGCGGGGCCGACTCCTACGAGCAGTACTTC,CASSSSGADSYEQYF
NA,NA,TRBV13,TRBJ2-1,TGTGCCAGCAGCTTGGAGGGGGTTACGGGGGAGCAGTTCTTC,CASSLEGVTGEQFF
TRBD2,NA,TRBV4-2,TRBJ2-5,TGTGCCAGCAGCCAAGGTCGACGGGGGGGCGAAGAGACCCAGTACTTC,CASSQGRRGGEETQYF
NA,NA,TRBV10-1,TRBJ2-7,TGCGCCAGCAGTGGGATACAGGGAGGCGACGAGCAGTACTTC,CASSGIQGGDEQYF
TRBD2,NA,TRBV20-1,TRBJ2-5,TGCAGTGCTATGGGACTAGCGGGGAAACAAGAGACCCGGTACTTC,CSAMGLAGKQETRYF
NA,NA,TRBV28,TRBJ2-7,TGTGCCAGCAGTTTGGGTCTCCAAGCTGAGGGCGAGCAGTACTTC,CASSLGLQAEGEQYF
NA,NA,TRBV6-5,TRBJ1-2,TGTGCCAGCACCCCGTTCGAGGGGGTCGGCTACACCTTC,CASTPFEGVGYTF
NA,NA,TRBV11-2,TRBJ2-5,TGTGCCAGCAGCTTAGTTTTCGAGACCCAGTACTTC,CASSLVFETQYF
NA,few,TRBV6-6,TRBJ2-1,TGTGCCAGCAGTTACTTCGGGGGCATGAGCGACTTC,CASSYFGGMSDF
TRBD1,few,TRBV10-3,TRBJ2-2,TGTGCCATCAGTGTAGGGACAGGGGTGACCGGGGAGCTGTTTTTT,CAISVGTGVTGELFF
NA,few,TRBV18,TRBJ2-3,TGTGCCAGCTCACCAGCGACAGATACGCAGTATTTT,CASSPATDTQYF
TRBD2,many,TRBV4-2,TRBJ2-7,TGTGCCAGCAGCCAAGACGGAACTAGCGGGAGCTACGAGCAGTACTTC,CASSQDGTSGSYEQYF
NA,NA,TRBV11-2,TRBJ1-5,TGTGCCAGCAGCTTAGCCCCGACTACAGGGCCCCAATTT,CASSLAPTTGPQF
NA,NA,TRBV28,TRBJ2-5,TGTGCCAGCAGTTTGAAAGTACAAGAGACCCAGTACTTC,CASSLKVQETQYF
TRBD2,few,TRBV6-5,TRBJ2-7,TGTGCCAGCAGTAACTCCATACTAGCGGGGGTATTCTACGAGCAGTACTTC,CASSNSILAGVFYEQYF
NA,once,TRBV19,TRBJ1-1,TGTGCGTGGACAGAGCAGAACACTGAAGCTTTCTTT,CAWTEQNTEAFF
NA,NA,TRBV7-2,TRBJ1-1,TGTGCCAGCAGCCCCCGCGTTAGTGGCACTGCCACTGAAGCTTTCTTT,CASSPRVSGTATEAFF
TRBD1,NA,TRBV28,TRBJ2-7,TGTGCCAGCAGTTACTCCCGGGACAGGGGGCACTACGAGCAGTACTTC,CASSYSRDRGHYEQYF
NA,few,TRBV7-3,TRBJ2-6,TGTGCCAGCAGCAATATCGTCTCTGGGGCCAACGTCCTGACTTTC,CASSNIVSGANVLTF
NA,NA,TRBV7-9,TRBJ1-2,TGTGCCAGCCGCAGTCTCGTCTATGGCTACACCTTC,CASRSLVYGYTF
NA,NA,TRBV29-1,TRBJ1-2,TGCAGCGTTGACTGGGGTCATGGCTACACCTTC,CSVDWGHGYTF
TRBD1,few,TRBV29-1,TRBJ2-7,TGCAGCGTTGAGGCTCCGGGACAGAGCTACGAGCAGTACTTC,CSVEAPGQSYEQYF
NA,few,TRBV6-2/TRBV6-3,TRBJ2-7,TGTGCCAGCAGGAGAGGTGGGGGTCAGGACTTC,CASRRGGGQDF
NA,NA,TRBV5-1,TRBJ1-1,TGCGCCAGCAGCTTGGGAGAGTGGGGAATCACTGAAGCTTTCTTT,CASSLGEWGITEAFF
NA,NA,TRBV10-3,TRBJ2-5,TGTGCCATCAGTGAGTCAATGGGGGAGCAGTACTTC,CAISESMGEQYF
NA,NA,TRBV20-1,TRBJ1-4,TGCAGTGCTAGAGGGCAGGGCCATGAAAAACTGTTTTTT,CSARGQGHEKLFF
TRBD1,NA,TRBV27,TRBJ2-7,TGTGCCAGCAGTTTAACCAGGGGACAGGTATCCTACGAGCAGTACTTC,CASSLTRGQVSYEQYF